These 2 T cell receptor beta chains came from one sample sequenced in a study of Ad26.COV2.S vaccination and SARS-CoV-2 variants. Noted treatment: 15 to 20 received Ad26.COV2.S at low or high dose, single or two shots; 5 received placebo; per-sample allocation not given. Sampling took place 63 days after the first vaccine or placebo injection. The method was immunoSEQ multiplex PCR; TCRdb's version includes in-frame clones alone and lacks a portion of them. The sample shows approximately 340,000 clones, 80% to 90% of them seen only once. This specimen was peripheral blood, taken in a trial of Ad26.COV2.S vaccine versus placebo. These receptors all come from a person between 18 and 65 years old who received the Ad26.COV2.S COVID-19 vaccine or a placebo.

V and J are TRBV6-7 and TRBJ2-7; 7 bases match TRBD1. TRBV6-7 is noted as an ORF with a role that remains uncertain. V lost 4 bases, J lost 3 bases, and 9 bases stayed unmatched. The CDR3 contains 15 residues. The CDR3: CASSSKTGRGYEQYF. In DNA, the CDR3 is TGTGCCAGCAGTTCTAAGACAGGGAGAGGCTACGAGCAGTACTTC.

The rearrangement uses TRBV28 and TRBJ2-7, with 8 bases aligning to TRBD2. The CDR3 extends over 14 amino acids. Germline V gene lookup returns CDR1 MDHEN and CDR2 SYDVKM. Trimming cost V 7 bases and J 2 bases; bases outside gene matches: 7. The CDR3, as DNA: TGTGCCAGCACGAATAGCGGGAACGCCTACGAGCAGTACTTC. Amino acid sequence: CASTNSGNAYEQYF.